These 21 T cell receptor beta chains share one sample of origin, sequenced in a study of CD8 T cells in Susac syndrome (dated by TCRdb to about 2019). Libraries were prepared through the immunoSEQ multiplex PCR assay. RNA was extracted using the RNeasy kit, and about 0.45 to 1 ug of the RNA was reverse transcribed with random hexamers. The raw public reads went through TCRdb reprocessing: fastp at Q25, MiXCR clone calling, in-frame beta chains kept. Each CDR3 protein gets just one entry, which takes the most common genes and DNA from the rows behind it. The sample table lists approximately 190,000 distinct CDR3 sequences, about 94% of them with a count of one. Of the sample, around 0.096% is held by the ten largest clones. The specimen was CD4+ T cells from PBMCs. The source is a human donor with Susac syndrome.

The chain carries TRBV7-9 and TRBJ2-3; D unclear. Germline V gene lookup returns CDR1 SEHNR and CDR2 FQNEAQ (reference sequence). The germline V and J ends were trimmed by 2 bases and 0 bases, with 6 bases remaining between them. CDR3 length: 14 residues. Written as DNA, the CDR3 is TGTGCCAGCAGCTTATCAACCAGCACAGATACGCAGTATTTT. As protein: CASSLSTSTDTQYF.

The CDR3 DNA is TGTGCCAGTAGTCTCGACAGCTCCTACGAGCAGTACTTC. Translation: CASSLDSSYEQYF. This chain uses TRBV19 with TRBJ2-7; D is possibly TRBD1 (5 bases). The V end lost 5 bases, the J end lost 0 bases, and 8 bases lay between the germline ends. CDR1 is LNHDA, CDR2 SQIVND, per germline (reference sequence). This CDR3 spans 13 amino acids.

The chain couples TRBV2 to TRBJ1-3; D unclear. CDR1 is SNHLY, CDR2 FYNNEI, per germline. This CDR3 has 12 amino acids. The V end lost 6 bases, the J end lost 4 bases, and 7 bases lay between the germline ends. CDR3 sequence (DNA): TGTGCCAGCAGCTCCGACGGAAACACCATATATTTT. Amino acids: CASSSDGNTIYF.

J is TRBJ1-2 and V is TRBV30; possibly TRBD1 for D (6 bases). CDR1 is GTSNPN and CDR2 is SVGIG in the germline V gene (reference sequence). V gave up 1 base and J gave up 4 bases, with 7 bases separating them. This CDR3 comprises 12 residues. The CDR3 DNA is TGTGCCTGGAGTGAGGACAGCTATGGCTACACCTTC. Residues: CAWSEDSYGYTF. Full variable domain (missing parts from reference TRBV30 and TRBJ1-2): SQTIHQWPATLVQPVGSPLSLECTVEGTSNPNLYWYRQAAGRGLQLLFYSVGIGQISSEVPQNLSASRPQDRQFILSSKKLLLSDSGFYLCAWSEDSYGYTFGSGTRLTVV.

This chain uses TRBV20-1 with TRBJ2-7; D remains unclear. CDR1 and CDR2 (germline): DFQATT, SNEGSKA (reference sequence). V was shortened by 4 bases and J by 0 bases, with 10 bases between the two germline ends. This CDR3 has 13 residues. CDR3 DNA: TGCAGTGCTACCCTATCTGTCTCCTACGAGCAGTACTTC. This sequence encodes CSATLSVSYEQYF.

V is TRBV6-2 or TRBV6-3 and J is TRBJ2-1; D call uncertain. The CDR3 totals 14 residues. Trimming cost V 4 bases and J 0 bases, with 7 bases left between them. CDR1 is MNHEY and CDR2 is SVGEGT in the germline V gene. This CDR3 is CASSFRSSYNEQFF. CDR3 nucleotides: TGTGCCAGCAGTTTCAGAAGCTCCTACAATGAGCAGTTCTTC.

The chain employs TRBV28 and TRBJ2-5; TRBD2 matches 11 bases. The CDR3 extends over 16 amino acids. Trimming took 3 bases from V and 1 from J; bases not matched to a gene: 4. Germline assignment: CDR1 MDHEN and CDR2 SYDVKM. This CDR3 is CASSFGLAGGQETQYF. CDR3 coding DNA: TGTGCCAGCAGTTTTGGGCTAGCGGGGGGCCAAGAGACCCAGTACTTC.

The CDR3 DNA reads TGTGCCAGTAATCCCCTCGGGGCGGGGGAGACCCAGTACTTC. Translating it yields CASNPLGAGETQYF. The chain is built from TRBV19 and TRBJ2-5, with D possibly being TRBD2 (6 bases). The CDR3 covers 14 residues. V was cut by 7 bases and J by 5 bases, with 17 bases left in between. Germline loops: CDR1 LNHDA, CDR2 SQIVND (reference sequence).

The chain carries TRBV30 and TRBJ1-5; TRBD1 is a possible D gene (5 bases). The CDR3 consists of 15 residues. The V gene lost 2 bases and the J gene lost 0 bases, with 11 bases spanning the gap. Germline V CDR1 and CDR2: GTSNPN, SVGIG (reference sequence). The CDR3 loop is CAWSKGGASNQPQHF. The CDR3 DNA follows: TGTGCCTGGAGTAAAGGAGGGGCTAGCAATCAGCCCCAGCATTTT. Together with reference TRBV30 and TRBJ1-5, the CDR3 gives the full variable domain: SQTIHQWPATLVQPVGSPLSLECTVEGTSNPNLYWYRQAAGRGLQLLFYSVGIGQISSEVPQNLSASRPQDRQFILSSKKLLLSDSGFYLCAWSKGGASNQPQHFGDGTRLSIL.

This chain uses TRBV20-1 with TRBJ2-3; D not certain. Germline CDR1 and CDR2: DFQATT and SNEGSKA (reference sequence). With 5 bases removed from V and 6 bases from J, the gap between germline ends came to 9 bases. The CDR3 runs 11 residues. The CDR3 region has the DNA TGCAGTGCTGTGGCCGGGGATACGCAGTATTTT. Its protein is CSAVAGDTQYF.

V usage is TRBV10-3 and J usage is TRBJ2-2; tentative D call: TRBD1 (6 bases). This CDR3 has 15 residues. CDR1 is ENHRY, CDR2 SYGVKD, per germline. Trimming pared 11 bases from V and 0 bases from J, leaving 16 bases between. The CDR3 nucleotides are TGTGCCCATAGCCCCGGGACAACGAACACCGGGGAGCTGTTTTTT. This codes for CAHSPGTTNTGELFF.

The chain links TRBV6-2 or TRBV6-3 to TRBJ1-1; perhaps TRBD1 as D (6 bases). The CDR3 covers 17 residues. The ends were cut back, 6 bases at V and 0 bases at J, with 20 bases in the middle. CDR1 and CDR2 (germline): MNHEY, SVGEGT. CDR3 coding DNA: TGTGCCAGCAGCCGCCTGTGGGGGCCGCAAATGAACACTGAAGCTTTCTTT. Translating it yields CASSRLWGPQMNTEAFF.

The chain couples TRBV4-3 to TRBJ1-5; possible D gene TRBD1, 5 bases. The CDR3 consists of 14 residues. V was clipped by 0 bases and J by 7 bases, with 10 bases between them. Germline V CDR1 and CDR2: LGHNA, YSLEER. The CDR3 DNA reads TGCGCCAGCAGCCAAGAGACGGGGGGGCAGCCCCAGCATTTT. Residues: CASSQETGGQPQHF.

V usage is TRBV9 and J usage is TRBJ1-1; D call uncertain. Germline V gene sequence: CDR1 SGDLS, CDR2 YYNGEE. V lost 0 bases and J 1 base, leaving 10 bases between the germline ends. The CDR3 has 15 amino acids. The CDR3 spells CASSVAQAANTEAFF. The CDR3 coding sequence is TGTGCCAGCAGCGTAGCTCAGGCTGCGAACACTGAAGCTTTCTTT.

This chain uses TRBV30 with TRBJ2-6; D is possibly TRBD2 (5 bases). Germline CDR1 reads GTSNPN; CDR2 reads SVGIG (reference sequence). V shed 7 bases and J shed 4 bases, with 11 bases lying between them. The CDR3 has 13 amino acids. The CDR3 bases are TGTGCCTACGAGGGTTCCGGGGCCAACGTCCTGACTTTC. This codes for CAYEGSGANVLTF.

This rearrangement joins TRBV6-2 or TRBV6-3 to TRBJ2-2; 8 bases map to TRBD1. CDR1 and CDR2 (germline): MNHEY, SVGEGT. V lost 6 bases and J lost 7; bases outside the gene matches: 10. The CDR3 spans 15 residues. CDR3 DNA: TGTGCCAGCAGACTTTCAGGGGGCAAAGACGGGGAGCTGTTTTTT. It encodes CASRLSGGKDGELFF.

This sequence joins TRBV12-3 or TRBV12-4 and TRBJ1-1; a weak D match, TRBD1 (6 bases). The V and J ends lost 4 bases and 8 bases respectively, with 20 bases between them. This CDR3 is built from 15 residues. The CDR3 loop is CASSSDFGTTTEAFF. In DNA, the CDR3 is TGTGCCAGCAGTTCCGACTTCGGGACAACAACAGAAGCTTTCTTT.

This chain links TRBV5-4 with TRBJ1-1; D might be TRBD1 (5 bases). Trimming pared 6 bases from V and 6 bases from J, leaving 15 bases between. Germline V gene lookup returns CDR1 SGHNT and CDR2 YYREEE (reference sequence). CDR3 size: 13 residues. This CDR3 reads CASKSARAAEAFF. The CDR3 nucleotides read TGTGCCAGCAAGTCGGCCAGGGCGGCTGAAGCTTTCTTT.

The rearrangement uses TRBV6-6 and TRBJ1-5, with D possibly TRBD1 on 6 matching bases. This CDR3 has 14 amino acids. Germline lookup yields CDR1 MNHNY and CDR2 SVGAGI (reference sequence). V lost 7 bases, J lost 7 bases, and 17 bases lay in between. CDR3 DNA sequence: TGTGCCAGCATCCCCAGGGGCACTCGCCAGCCCCAGCATTTT. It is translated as CASIPRGTRQPQHF.

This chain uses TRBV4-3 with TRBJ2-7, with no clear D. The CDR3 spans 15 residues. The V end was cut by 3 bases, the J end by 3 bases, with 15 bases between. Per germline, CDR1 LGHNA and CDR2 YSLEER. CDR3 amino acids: CASSQAENSLYEQYF. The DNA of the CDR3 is TGCGCCAGCAGCCAGGCGGAGAATTCCCTCTACGAGCAGTACTTC.

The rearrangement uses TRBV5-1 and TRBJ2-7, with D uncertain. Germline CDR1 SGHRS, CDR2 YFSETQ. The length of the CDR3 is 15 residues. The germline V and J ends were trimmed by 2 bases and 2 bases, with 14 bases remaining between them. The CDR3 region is CASSFDATRTYEQYF. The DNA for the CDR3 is TGCGCCAGCAGCTTCGATGCCACCCGAACCTACGAGCAGTACTTC.